Listed here are 15 T cell receptor beta chains from one sample, sequenced in a study of patients and donors after allogeneic stem cell transplantation. Via MiXCR, TCRdb re-called the RT-PCR reads, giving one row per CDR3 protein. Found here are about 70,000 distinct CDR3 sequences, about a quarter of them singletons; the top ten hold roughly 29%. Input material: blood, either unsorted or a sorted T cell fraction (not recorded which). Receptor source: a human donor who was either an allogeneic HSCT recipient or a stem cell or donor lymphocyte infusion donor (not recorded which). It is not recorded whose cells these are; they may come from a transplant donor.

Only a few counts were recorded for this clonotype. The V call is TRBV29-1, the J call TRBJ2-5; TRBD1 aligns across 7 bases. The CDR3 sequence is 12 residues long. The germline V gene has CDR1 SQVTM and CDR2 ANQGSEA. The J segment lost 5 bases and the V segment lost 3 bases, leaving 3 bases of the junction unmatched. DNA for the CDR3: TGCAGCGTTGATGGCAGGGGGGAGACCCAGTACTTC. Amino acids: CSVDGRGETQYF. The variable domain in full, completed from reference TRBV29-1 and TRBJ2-5, reads SAVISQKPSRDICQRGTSLTIQCQVDSQVTMMFWYRQQPGQSLTLIATANQGSEATYESGFVIDKFPISRPNLTFSTLTVSNMSPEDSSIYLCSVDGRGETQYFGPGTRLLVL.

This sequence joins TRBV7-2 and TRBJ1-5; D may be TRBD1 (6 bases). The V gene lost 5 bases and the J gene lost 0 bases, with 8 bases spanning the gap. Germline V gene sequence: CDR1 SGHTA, CDR2 FQGNSA. The CDR3 sequence is 14 residues long. CDR3 protein: CASSPGASNQPQHF. The CDR3, as DNA: TGTGCCAGCAGCCCAGGGGCTAGCAATCAGCCCCAGCATTTT.

This clonotype occurred once. V and J are TRBV10-3 and TRBJ2-4; D not certain. The CDR3 sequence is 15 residues long. Germline V gives CDR1 ENHRY, CDR2 SYGVKD. V lost 6 bases to trimming and J lost 3 bases, with 15 bases between them. The CDR3, as DNA: TGTGCCATCAGCAACTTAGAATGGGGCAAAAACATTCAGTACTTC. Amino acid sequence: CAISNLEWGKNIQYF.

The chain has TRBV6-5 and TRBJ1-1; 8 bases are a match to TRBD1. This CDR3 comprises 13 residues. Unmatched junction bases numbered 6, after V lost 10 bases and J lost 2 bases. Germline V gene data show CDR1 as MNHEY and CDR2 as SVGAGI. CDR3 sequence reads: CATLDRGNTEAFF. The CDR3 DNA is TGTGCCACCCTTGACAGGGGAAACACTGAAGCTTTCTTT.

CDR3 bases: TGTGCCAGCAGTTACTCTTGGACGGATTACTTTTCCGGGGAGCTGTTTTTT. It encodes CASSYSWTDYFSGELFF. The chain combines TRBV6-6 with TRBJ2-2; D call uncertain. Germline-derived CDR1 and CDR2 are MNHNY and SVGAGI (reference sequence). V dropped 0 bases and J dropped 6 bases, with 17 bases sitting between them. The length of the CDR3 is 17 residues.

This clonotype was seen more than once but under ten times. This chain links TRBV7-2 with TRBJ1-5, with unresolved D. CDR1 SGHTA and CDR2 FQGNSA come from the germline V gene. V was trimmed by 2 bases and J by 3 bases, leaving 11 bases between them. This CDR3 region has 15 residues. The CDR3 region has the DNA TGTGCCAGCAGCTTATCGGGCAGGAACAATCAGCCCCAGCATTTT. This codes for CASSLSGRNNQPQHF.

This clonotype was observed many times. J is TRBJ1-6 and V is TRBV20-1; no firm D call. The length of the CDR3 is 15 residues. Germline loops: CDR1 DFQATT, CDR2 SNEGSKA (reference sequence). With 5 bases removed from V and 0 bases from J, the gap between germline ends came to 11 bases. Written as DNA, the CDR3 is TGCAGTGCTTCGCCAGGAAGCTCCTATAATTCACCCCTCCACTTT. Protein sequence: CSASPGSSYNSPLHF.

This clonotype was recorded a few times. This chain links TRBV10-3 with TRBJ1-1; D possibly corresponds to TRBD1 (6 bases). Germline CDR1 ENHRY, CDR2 SYGVKD. V was shortened by 10 bases and J by 5 bases, with 11 bases between the two germline ends. The length of the CDR3 is 11 residues. Here the CDR3 reads CASQGYTEAFF. The CDR3 DNA reads TGTGCCAGTCAGGGGTATACTGAAGCTTTCTTT.

CDR3 coding DNA: TGTGCCAGCAGCCCCAGAGGACCTCCCGTCTCTGGAAACACCATATATTTT. This gives the protein CASSPRGPPVSGNTIYF. The chain joins TRBV7-9 to TRBJ1-3; D is uncertain. Trimming removed 5 bases at V and 0 bases at J, with 17 bases between. The germline gives CDR1 SEHNR, CDR2 FQNEAQ (reference sequence). This CDR3 spans 17 amino acids.

This clonotype was seen a few times. V is TRBV5-6 and J is TRBJ1-1; the D gene is possibly TRBD1 (5 bases). V was pared by 1 base and J by 1 base, with 11 bases between. The CDR3 contains 15 residues. Germline CDR1 is SGHDT and CDR2 is YYEEEE. The CDR3 loop reads CASSLLGDQNTEAFF. The CDR3 DNA sequence: TGTGCCAGCAGCTTGCTAGGGGACCAGAACACTGAAGCTTTCTTT.

This clonotype was seen more than once but under ten times. The V call is TRBV6-6, the J call TRBJ2-1; tentative D call: TRBD2 (6 bases). Germline values: CDR1 MNHNY, CDR2 SVGAGI (reference sequence). The V gene lost 0 bases and the J gene lost 5 bases, with 14 bases spanning the gap. The CDR3 runs to 16 residues. This CDR3 is CASSYSPGGPNNEQFF. In DNA, the CDR3 is TGTGCCAGCAGTTACTCCCCCGGGGGACCTAACAATGAGCAGTTCTTC.

The V call is TRBV3-1, the J call TRBJ2-7, with D perhaps TRBD2 (5 bases). V dropped 1 base and J dropped 2 bases, with 9 bases sitting between them. This CDR3 spans 14 amino acids. CDR1 and CDR2 from the germline V gene are LGHDT and YNNKEL (reference sequence). The CDR3: CASSQVEAAYEQYF. The CDR3 region has the DNA TGTGCCAGCAGCCAAGTGGAAGCGGCCTACGAGCAGTACTTC.

The chain uses TRBV9 and TRBJ2-7; TRBD2 agrees at 11 bases. The junction had 2 bases not matched to a gene; V was cut back by 3 bases and J by 3 bases. Germline assignment: CDR1 SGDLS and CDR2 YYNGEE. This CDR3 comprises 14 residues. The CDR3 DNA follows: TGTGCCAGCAGCGCGGGACTAGCGGACTACGAGCAGTACTTC. The encoded protein is CASSAGLADYEQYF.

The sample holds a few counts of this clonotype. This sequence joins TRBV15 and TRBJ2-4; D is possibly TRBD2 (6 bases). Germline V gene sequence: CDR1 LNHNV, CDR2 YYDKDF (reference sequence). The germline V and J ends were trimmed by 3 bases and 5 bases, with 14 bases remaining between them. CDR3 size: 15 residues. The CDR3 nucleotides read TGTGCCACCAGCAGGCGGGAACAGGTCCAAAACATTCAGTACTTC. Translating gives CATSRREQVQNIQYF.

This clonotype was counted many times. This chain joins TRBV5-1 and TRBJ1-2; unclear D gene. Trimming left V 2 bases short and J 4 bases short, with 12 bases between. The CDR3 has 14 residues. Germline V gene data show CDR1 as SGHRS and CDR2 as YFSETQ. The CDR3 is CASSFGGLGYGYTF. CDR3 in DNA: TGCGCCAGCAGCTTCGGTGGTCTCGGCTATGGCTACACCTTC.